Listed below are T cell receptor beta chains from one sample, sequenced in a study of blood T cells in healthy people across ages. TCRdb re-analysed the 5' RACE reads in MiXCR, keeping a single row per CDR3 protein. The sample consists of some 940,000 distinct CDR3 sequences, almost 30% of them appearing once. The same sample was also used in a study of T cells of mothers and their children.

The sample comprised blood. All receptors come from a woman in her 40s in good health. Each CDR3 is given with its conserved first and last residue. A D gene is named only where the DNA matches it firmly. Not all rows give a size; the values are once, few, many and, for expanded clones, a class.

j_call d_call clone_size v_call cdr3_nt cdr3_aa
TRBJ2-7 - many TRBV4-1 TGCGCCAGCAGCCAAAACCCTGGGGTATACGAGCAGTACTTC CASSQNPGVYEQYF
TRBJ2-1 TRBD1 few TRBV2 TGTGCCAGCAGTGAAGCGGGGACAGGGAATGAGCAGTTCTTC CASSEAGTGNEQFF
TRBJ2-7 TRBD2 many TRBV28 TGTGCCAGCTGCCCCCGGACTAGCGGGACCTACGAGCAGTACTTC CASCPRTSGTYEQYF
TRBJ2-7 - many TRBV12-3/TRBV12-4 TGTGCCAGCACCAGGGACCCCTACGAGCAGTACTTC CASTRDPYEQYF
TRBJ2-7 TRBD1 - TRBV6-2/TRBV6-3 TGTGCCAGCAGTTACGGAATGGGACAGGGGGACACCTACGAGCAGTACTTC CASSYGMGQGDTYEQYF
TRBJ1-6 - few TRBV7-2 TGTGCCAGCAGCTTAGTACAGGCTCCTAATTCACCCCTCCACTTT CASSLVQAPNSPLHF
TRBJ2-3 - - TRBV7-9 TGTGCCAGCAGCTTACGGGAATCGGGCACAGATACGCAGTATTTT CASSLRESGTDTQYF
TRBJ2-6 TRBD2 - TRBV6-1 TGTACCAGCATGACCGGGGGGGGCCTTAGCTCTGGGGCCAACGTCCTGACTTTC CTSMTGGGLSSGANVLTF
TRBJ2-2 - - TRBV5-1 TGCGCCAGCAGCTTGGATCCGCTCACCGGGGAGCTGTTTTTT CASSLDPLTGELFF
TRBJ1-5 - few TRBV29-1 TGCAGCGTTGAAGGAGTCGGGAATCAGCCCCAGCATTTT CSVEGVGNQPQHF
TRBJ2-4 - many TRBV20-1 TGCAGTTCCCCCCTGGGTCTAGCCAAAAACATTCAGTACTTC CSSPLGLAKNIQYF
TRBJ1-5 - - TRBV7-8 TGTGCCAGCAGCTTAGGGGCACCCCTTAGCAATCAGCCCCAGCATTTT CASSLGAPLSNQPQHF
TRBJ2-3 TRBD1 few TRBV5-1 TGCGCCAGCAGCTCCTCCTGGACAGGGGGAGGCACAGATACGCAGTATTTT CASSSSWTGGGTDTQYF
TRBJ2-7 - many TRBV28 TGTGCCAGCACCTCAGTCGGGGGCGCCTACGAGCAGTACTTC CASTSVGGAYEQYF
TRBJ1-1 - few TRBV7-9 TGTGCCAGCAGCTCCTCTTATAGTACCACTGAAGCTTTCTTT CASSSSYSTTEAFF
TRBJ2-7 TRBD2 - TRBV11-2 TGTGCCAGCACCCAACGGACTAGCGGCCTCTACAATGAGCAGTACTTC CASTQRTSGLYNEQYF
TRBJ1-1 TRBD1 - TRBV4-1 TGCGCCAGCAGCCGGACAGGGGCTATGAGCACTGAAGCTTTCTTT CASSRTGAMSTEAFF
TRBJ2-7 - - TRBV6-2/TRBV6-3 TGTGCCAGCAGAACTAAACGGGTCGGGGACTACGAGCAGTACTTC CASRTKRVGDYEQYF
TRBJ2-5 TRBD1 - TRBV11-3 TGTGCCAGCAGCTTGGGAAAACAGGGGGAAGAGACCCAGTACTTC CASSLGKQGEETQYF
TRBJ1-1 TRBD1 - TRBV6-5 TGTGCCAGCAGTCTACAGGGGGATTACACTGAAGCTTTCTTT CASSLQGDYTEAFF
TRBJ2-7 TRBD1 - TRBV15 TGTGCCACCAGCAGGGGGGGGACAGGGGGCTACGAGCAGTACTTC CATSRGGTGGYEQYF
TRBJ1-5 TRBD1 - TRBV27 TGTGCCAGCAGGTACAGGGGAGGCAATCAGCCCCAGCATTTT CASRYRGGNQPQHF
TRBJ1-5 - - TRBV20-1 TGCAGTGCTAGTGAGGGGTGGGGTAGCAATCAGCCCCAGCATTTT CSASEGWGSNQPQHF
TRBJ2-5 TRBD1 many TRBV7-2 TGTGCCAGCAGCTTAGATCATATCGGCAGGGGGCTAGAGACCCAGTACTTC CASSLDHIGRGLETQYF
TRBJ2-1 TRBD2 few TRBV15 TGTGCCACCAGCAGTTCCCCGGGGGGGCCGACCAATGAGCAGTTCTTC CATSSSPGGPTNEQFF
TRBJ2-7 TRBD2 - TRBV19 TGTGCCAGTAGTTGGACTAGCGCGGCCTACGAGCAGTACTTC CASSWTSAAYEQYF
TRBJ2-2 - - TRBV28 TGTGCCAGCAGTTTTTTACTATACACAGGAGCGAACACCGGGGAGCTGTTTTTT CASSFLLYTGANTGELFF
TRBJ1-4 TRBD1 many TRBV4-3 TGCGCCAGCAGCCAAGATATGACAGGCAGGGGGCATGAAAAACTGTTTTTT CASSQDMTGRGHEKLFF